The 4 T cell receptor beta chains reported below all come from one sample, sequenced in a study of T cells in Graves' hyperthyroidism and ophthalmopathy. TCR beta CDR3 sequences were amplified from RNA transcripts. In the first-round RT-PCR of the TCR CDR3, the HTBI primer set was used. Each CDR3 protein gets one entry after TCRdb re-called the multiplex PCR reads with MiXCR. The table records 340,000 or so distinct CDR3 sequences, roughly 17% of them present only once. Source material: blood. These receptors all come from a man aged 30 to 39 with Graves' hyperthyroidism.

Comments on this clonotype: A read error is possible here, since a much larger clone lies one base away. The chain carries TRBV30 and TRBJ1-2, with 8 positions matching TRBD1. The CDR3 covers 14 residues. CDR1 GTSNPN and CDR2 SVGIG come from the germline V gene (reference sequence). CDR3 DNA sequence: TGTGCCTGGAGCCCGGACAGGGCTAACTACGGCTACACCTTC. Translating gives CAWSPDRANYGYTF.

This clonotype showed up many times. The chain is built from TRBV3-1 and TRBJ2-1, with TRBD2 matching 8 bases. Germline V CDR1 and CDR2: LGHDT, YNNKEL (reference sequence). The ends lost 1 base at V and 5 bases at J; junction bases unmatched: 1. This CDR3 spans 14 amino acids. CDR3 sequence: CASSQASGHNEQFF. CDR3 nucleotides: TGTGCCAGCAGCCAAGCTAGCGGGCACAATGAGCAGTTCTTC.

This clonotype was counted a few times. The chain has TRBV14 and TRBJ2-7; 10 bases fit TRBD2. The CDR3 is 16 amino acids. From germline, CDR1 is SGHDN and CDR2 FVKESK. V was pared by 4 bases and J by 1 base, with 7 bases of the junction left unmatched. The CDR3 DNA follows: TGTGCCAGCAGCCTCCTGGGACTAGCGAAATCCTACGAGCAGTACTTC. Its protein product is CASSLLGLAKSYEQYF.

This clonotype was counted a few times. The rearrangement joins TRBV20-1 to TRBJ1-3, with D perhaps matching TRBD1 (5 bases). The V gene's germline CDR1 is DFQATT and CDR2 SNEGSKA (reference sequence). CDR3 size: 14 residues. The V gene lost 6 bases and the J gene lost 2 bases, with 14 bases spanning the gap. CDR3 amino acids: CSAGAAGAGNTIYF. The DNA for the CDR3 is TGCAGTGCAGGGGCCGCCGGGGCTGGAAACACCATATATTTT.